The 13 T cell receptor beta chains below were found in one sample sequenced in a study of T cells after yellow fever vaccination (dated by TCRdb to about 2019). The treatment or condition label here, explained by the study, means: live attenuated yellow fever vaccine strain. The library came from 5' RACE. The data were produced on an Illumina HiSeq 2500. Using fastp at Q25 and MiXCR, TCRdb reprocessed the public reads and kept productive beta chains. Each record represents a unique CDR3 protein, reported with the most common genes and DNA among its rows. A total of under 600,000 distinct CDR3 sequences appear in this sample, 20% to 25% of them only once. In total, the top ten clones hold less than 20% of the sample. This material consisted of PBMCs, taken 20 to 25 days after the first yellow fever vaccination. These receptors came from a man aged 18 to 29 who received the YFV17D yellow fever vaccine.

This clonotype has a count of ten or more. The CDR3 reads CASSLSALAKNIQYF. Here the CDR3 DNA reads TGTGCCAGCAGTTTATCTGCCCTAGCCAAAAACATTCAGTACTTC. The chain combines TRBV12-3 or TRBV12-4 with TRBJ2-4, with unresolved D. This CDR3 comprises 15 residues. V was pared by 2 bases and J by 0 bases, with 8 bases between.

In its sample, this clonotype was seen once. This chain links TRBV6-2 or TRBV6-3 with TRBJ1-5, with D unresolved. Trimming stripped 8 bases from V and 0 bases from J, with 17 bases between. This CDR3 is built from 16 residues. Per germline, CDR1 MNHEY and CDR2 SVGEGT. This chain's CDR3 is CASGGSGHDSNQPQHF. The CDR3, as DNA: TGTGCCAGCGGAGGCAGCGGTCACGATAGCAATCAGCCCCAGCATTTT.

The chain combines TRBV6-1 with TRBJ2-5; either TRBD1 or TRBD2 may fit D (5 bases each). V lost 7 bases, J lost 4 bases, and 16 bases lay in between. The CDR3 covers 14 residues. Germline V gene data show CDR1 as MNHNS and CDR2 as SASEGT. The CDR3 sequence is CASTLRGLGETQYF. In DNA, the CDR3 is TGTGCCAGCACCCTCCGGGGCCTGGGAGAGACCCAGTACTTC.

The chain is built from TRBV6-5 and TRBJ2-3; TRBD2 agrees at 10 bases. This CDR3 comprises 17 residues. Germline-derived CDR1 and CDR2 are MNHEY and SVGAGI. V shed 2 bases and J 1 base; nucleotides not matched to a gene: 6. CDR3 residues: CASSYAPSGGRTDTQYF. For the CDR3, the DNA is TGTGCCAGCAGTTACGCCCCTAGCGGGGGTCGCACAGATACGCAGTATTTT.

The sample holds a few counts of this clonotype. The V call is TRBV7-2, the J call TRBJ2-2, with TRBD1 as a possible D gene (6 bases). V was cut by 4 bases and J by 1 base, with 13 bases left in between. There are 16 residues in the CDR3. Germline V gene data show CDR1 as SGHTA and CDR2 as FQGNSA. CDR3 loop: CASSSTGTRNTGELFF. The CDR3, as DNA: TGTGCCAGCAGCTCCACCGGGACACGGAACACCGGGGAGCTGTTTTTT.

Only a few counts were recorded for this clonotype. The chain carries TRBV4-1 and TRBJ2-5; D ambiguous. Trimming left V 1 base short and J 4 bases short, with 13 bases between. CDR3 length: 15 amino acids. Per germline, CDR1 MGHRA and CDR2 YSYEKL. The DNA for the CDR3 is TGCGCCAGCAGCCAAGTAAGGCAGCGAGGAGAGACCCAGTACTTC. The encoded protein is CASSQVRQRGETQYF.

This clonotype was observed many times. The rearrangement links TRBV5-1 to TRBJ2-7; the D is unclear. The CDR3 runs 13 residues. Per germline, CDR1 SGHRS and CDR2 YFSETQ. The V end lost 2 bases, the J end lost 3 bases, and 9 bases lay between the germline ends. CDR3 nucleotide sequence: TGCGCCAGCAGCTTTCAGGATGGCTACGAGCAGTACGTC. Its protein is CASSFQDGYEQYV.

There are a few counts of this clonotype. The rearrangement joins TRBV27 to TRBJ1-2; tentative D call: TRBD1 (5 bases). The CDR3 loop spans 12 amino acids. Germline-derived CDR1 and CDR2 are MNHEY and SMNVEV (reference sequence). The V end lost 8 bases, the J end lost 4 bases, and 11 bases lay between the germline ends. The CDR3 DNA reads TGTGCCAGCTGGGGCGTAGGCTATGGCTACACCTTC. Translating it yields CASWGVGYGYTF.

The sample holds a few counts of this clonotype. The DNA for the CDR3 is TGTGCCACCAGTGCTGACAGCACCGGGGAGCTGTTTTTT. Protein: CATSADSTGELFF. The chain uses TRBV24-1 and TRBJ2-2; the D gene is possibly TRBD1 (5 bases). V was shortened by 5 bases and J by 4 bases, with 7 bases between the two germline ends. The CDR3 covers 13 residues. Germline CDR1 KGHDR, CDR2 SFDVKD.

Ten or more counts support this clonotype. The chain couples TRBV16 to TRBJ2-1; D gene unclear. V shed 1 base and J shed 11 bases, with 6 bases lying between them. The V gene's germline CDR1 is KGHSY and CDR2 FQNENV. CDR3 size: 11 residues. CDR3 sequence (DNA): TGTGCCAGCAGCCAATTTCAGCAGCAGTTCTTC. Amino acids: CASSQFQQQFF. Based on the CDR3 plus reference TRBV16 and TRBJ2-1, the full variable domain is GEEVAQTPKHLVRGEGQKAKLYCAPIKGHSYVFWYQQVLKNEFKFLISFQNENVFDETGMPKERFSAKCLPNSPCSLEIQATKLEDSAVYFCASSQFQQQFFGPGTRLTVL.

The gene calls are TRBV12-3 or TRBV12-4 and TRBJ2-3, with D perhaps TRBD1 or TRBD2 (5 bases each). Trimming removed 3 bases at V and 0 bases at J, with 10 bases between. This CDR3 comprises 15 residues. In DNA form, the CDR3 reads TGTGCCAGCAGTTTCGGGGCCACTAGCACAGATACGCAGTATTTT. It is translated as CASSFGATSTDTQYF.

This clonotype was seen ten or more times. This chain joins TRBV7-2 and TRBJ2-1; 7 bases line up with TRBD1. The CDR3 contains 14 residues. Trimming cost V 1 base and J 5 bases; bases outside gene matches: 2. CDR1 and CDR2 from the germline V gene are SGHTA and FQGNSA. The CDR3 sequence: CASSLGRGNNEQFF. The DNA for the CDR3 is TGTGCCAGCAGCTTAGGCAGGGGGAACAATGAGCAGTTCTTC.

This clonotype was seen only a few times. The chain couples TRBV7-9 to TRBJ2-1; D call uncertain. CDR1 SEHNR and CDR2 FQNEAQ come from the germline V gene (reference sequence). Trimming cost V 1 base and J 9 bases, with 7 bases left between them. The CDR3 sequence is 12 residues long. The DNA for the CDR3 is TGTGCCAGCAGCTTAGTTAGAGGTGAGCAGTTCTTC. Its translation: CASSLVRGEQFF.